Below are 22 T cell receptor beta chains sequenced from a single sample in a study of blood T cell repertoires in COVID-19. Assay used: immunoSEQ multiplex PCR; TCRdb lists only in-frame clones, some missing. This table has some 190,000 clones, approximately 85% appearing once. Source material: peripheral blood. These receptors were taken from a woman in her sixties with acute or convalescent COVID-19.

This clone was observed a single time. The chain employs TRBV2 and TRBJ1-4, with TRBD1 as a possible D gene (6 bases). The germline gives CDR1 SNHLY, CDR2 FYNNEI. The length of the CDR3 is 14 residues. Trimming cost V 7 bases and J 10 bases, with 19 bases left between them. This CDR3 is CASILGAGAGKLFF. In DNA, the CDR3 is TGTGCCAGCATCCTAGGGGCAGGGGCGGGAAAACTGTTTTTT.

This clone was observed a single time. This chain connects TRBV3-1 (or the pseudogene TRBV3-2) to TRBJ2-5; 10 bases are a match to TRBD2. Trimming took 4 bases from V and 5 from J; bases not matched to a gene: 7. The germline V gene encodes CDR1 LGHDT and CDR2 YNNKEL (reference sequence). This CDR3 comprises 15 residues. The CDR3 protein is CASSLTGLARETQYF. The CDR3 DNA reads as TGTGCCAGCAGCCTGACGGGACTAGCGAGGGAGACCCAGTACTTC.

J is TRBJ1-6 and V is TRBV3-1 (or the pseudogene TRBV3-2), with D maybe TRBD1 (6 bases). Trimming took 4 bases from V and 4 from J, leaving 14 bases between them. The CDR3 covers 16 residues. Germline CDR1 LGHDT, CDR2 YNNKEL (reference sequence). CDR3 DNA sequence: TGTGCCAGCAGCCCCAGGGGAGGGGGATATAATTCACCCCTCCACTTT. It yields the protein CASSPRGGGYNSPLHF.

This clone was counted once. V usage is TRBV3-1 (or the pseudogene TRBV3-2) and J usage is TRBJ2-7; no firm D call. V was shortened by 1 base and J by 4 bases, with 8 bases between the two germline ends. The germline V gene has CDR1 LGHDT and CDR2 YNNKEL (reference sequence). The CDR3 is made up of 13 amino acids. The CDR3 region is CASSQVVQYEQYF. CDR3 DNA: TGTGCCAGCAGCCAAGTTGTGCAGTACGAGCAGTACTTC.

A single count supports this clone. This CDR3 reads CATQGPPYEQYV. CDR3 in DNA: TGTGCCACGCAGGGGCCCCCCTACGAGCAGTACGTC. The V gene is TRBV28, the J gene TRBJ2-7; TRBD1 is a possible D gene (6 bases). This CDR3 is built from 12 residues. V lost 10 bases, J lost 2 bases, and 12 bases lay in between. Germline CDR1 MDHEN, CDR2 SYDVKM.

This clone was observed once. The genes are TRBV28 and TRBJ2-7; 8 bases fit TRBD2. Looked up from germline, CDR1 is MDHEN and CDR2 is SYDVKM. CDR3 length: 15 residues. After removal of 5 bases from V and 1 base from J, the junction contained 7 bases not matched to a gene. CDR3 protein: CASSPPTSGSYEQYV. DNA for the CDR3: TGTGCCAGCAGTCCTCCCACTAGCGGATCCTACGAGCAGTACGTC.

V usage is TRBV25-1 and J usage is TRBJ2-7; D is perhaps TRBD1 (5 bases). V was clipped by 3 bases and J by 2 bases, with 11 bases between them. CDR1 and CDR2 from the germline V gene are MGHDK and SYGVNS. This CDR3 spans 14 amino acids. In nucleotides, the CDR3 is TGTGCCAGCAGTGACAGGGTGGGCACCTACGAGCAGTACTTC. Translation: CASSDRVGTYEQYF.

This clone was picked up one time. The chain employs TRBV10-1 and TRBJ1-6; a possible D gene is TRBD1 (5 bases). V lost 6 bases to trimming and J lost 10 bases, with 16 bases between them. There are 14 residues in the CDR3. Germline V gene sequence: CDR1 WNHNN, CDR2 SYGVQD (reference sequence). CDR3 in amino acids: CASSAGTVLSPLHF. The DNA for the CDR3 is TGCGCCAGCAGCGCCGGGACTGTTCTCTCACCCCTCCACTTT.

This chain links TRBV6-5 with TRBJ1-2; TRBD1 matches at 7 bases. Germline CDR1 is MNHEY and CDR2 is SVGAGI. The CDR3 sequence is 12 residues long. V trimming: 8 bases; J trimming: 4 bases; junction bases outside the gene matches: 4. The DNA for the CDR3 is TGTGCCAGCCAACAGGGGCCCTATGGCTACACCTTC. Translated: CASQQGPYGYTF.

CDR3: CASSILNRDRGRRDGYTF. The CDR3 DNA is TGTGCCAGTAGTATCTTGAACCGGGACAGGGGGCGCAGGGATGGCTACACCTTC. This chain links TRBV19 with TRBJ1-2, with 12 positions matching TRBD1. V lost 3 bases, J lost 6 bases, and 14 bases stayed unmatched. CDR1 is LNHDA and CDR2 is SQIVND in the germline V gene (reference sequence). CDR3 length: 18 residues. Drawing the rest from reference TRBV19 and TRBJ1-2, the complete variable domain is DGGITQSPKYLFRKEGQNVTLSCEQNLNHDAMYWYRQDPGQGLRLIYYSQIVNDFQKGDIAEGYSVSREKKESFPLTVTSAQKNPTAFYLCASSILNRDRGRRDGYTFGSGTRLTVV.

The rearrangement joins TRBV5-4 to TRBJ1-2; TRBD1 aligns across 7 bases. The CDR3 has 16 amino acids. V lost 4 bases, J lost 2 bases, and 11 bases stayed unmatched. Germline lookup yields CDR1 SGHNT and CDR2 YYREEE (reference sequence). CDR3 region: CASSPGGQEGNYGYTF. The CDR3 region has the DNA TGTGCCAGCAGCCCCGGCGGACAGGAGGGGAACTATGGCTACACCTTC.

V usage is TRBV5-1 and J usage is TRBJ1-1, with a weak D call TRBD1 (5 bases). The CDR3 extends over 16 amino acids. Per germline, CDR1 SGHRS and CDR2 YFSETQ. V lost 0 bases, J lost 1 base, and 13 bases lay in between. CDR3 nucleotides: TGCGCCAGCAGCTTGGGATGGGGCCCTGCGAACACTGAAGCTTTCTTT. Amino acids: CASSLGWGPANTEAFF.

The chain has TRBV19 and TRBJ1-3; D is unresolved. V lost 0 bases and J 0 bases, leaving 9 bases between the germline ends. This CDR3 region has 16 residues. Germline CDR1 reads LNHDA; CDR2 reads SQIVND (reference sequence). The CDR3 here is CASSIDGPPSGNTIYF. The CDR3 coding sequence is TGTGCCAGTAGTATAGATGGGCCACCCTCTGGAAACACCATATATTTT.

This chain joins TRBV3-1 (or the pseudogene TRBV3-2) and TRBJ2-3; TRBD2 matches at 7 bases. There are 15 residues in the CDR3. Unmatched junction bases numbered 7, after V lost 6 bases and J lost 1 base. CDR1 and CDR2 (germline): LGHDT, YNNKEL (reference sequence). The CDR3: CASRPTTSGTDTQYF. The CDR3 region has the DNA TGTGCCAGCAGACCTACTACTAGCGGCACAGATACGCAGTATTTT.

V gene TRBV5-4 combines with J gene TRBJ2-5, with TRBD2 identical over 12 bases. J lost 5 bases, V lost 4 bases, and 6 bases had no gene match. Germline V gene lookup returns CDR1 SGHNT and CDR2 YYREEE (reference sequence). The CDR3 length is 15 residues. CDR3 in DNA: TGTGCCAGCAGCCCCCTAGCGGGAGGGGGGGAGACCCAGTACTTC. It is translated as CASSPLAGGGETQYF.

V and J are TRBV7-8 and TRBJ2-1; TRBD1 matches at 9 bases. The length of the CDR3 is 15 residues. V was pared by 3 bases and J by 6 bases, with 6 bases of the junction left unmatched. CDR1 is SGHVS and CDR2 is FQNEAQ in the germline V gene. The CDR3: CASSFRTGAINEQFF. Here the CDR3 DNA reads TGTGCCAGCAGCTTTCGGACAGGGGCGATCAATGAGCAGTTCTTC.

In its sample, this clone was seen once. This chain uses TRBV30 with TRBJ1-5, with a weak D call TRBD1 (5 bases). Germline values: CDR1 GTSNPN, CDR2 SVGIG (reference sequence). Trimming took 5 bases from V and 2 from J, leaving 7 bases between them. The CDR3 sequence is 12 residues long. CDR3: CAWAGGNQPQHF. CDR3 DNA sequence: TGTGCCTGGGCGGGGGGCAATCAGCCCCAGCATTTT.

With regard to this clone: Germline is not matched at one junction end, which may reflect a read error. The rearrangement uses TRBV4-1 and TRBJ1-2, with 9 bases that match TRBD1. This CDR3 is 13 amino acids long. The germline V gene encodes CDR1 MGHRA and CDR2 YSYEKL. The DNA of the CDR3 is TGCGCCAGCAGCCATCAAAAGGGGGACAGGGCCCACTTC. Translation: CASSHQKGDRAHF.

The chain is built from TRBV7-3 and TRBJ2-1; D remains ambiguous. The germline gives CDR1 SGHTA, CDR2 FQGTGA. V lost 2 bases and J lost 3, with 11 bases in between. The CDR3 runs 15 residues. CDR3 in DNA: TGTGCCAGCAGCTTATCTCCCTCTAACTACAATGAGCAGTTCTTC. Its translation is CASSLSPSNYNEQFF.

CDR3 loop: CASSLAFSNGYTF. In nucleotides, the CDR3 is TGTGCCAGCAGCCTCGCCTTTAGCAATGGCTACACCTTC. V usage is TRBV7-9 and J usage is TRBJ1-2; unclear D gene. CDR3 length equals 13 residues. V dropped 5 bases and J dropped 6 bases, with 13 bases sitting between them. CDR1 is SEHNR and CDR2 is FQNEAQ in the germline V gene (reference sequence).

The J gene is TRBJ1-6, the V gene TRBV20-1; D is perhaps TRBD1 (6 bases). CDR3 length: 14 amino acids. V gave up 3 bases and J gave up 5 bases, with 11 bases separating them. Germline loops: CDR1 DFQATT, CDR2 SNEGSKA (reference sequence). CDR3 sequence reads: CSASAGDNNSPLHF. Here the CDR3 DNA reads TGCAGTGCTAGTGCTGGGGACAATAATTCACCCCTCCACTTT.

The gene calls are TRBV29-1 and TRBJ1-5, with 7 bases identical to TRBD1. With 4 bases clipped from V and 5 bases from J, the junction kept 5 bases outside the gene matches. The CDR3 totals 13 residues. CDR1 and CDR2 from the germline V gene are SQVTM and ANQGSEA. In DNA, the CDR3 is TGCAGCGTTGCTGACAGGGTAGATCAGCCCCAGCATTTT. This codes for CSVADRVDQPQHF.